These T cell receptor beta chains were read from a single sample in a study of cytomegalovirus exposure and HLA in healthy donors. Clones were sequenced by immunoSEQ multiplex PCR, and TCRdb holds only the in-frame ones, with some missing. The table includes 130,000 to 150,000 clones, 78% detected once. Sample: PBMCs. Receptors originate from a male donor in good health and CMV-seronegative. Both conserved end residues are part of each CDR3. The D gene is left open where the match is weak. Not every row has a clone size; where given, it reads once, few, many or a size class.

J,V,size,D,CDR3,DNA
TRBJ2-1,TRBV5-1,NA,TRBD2,CASSVGLAGAIGQFF,TGCGCCAGCAGCGTGGGACTAGCGGGGGCGATTGGGCAGTTCTTC
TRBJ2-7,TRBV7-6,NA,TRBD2,CASSPLVAGGPGLNEQYF,TGTGCCAGCAGCCCTCTGGTAGCGGGAGGGCCCGGGCTCAACGAGCAGTACTTC
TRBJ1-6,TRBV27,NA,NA,CASRTGYSPLHF,TGTGCCAGCAGAACAGGGTATTCACCCCTCCACTTT
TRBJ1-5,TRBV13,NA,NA,CASSSFSNQPQHF,TGTGCCAGCAGCTCCTTTAGCAATCAGCCCCAGCATTTT
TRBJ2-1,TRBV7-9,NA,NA,CASRGDNEQFF,TGTGCCAGCAGAGGGGACAATGAGCAGTTCTTC
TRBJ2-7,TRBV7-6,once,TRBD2,CASSQLAEISYEQYF,TGTGCCAGCAGCCAACTAGCGGAGATTTCCTACGAGCAGTACTTC
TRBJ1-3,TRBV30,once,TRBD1,CAWSVDRVTGNTIYF,TGTGCCTGGAGTGTGGACAGGGTCACTGGAAACACCATATATTTT
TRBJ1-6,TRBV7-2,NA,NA,CASSQYNSPLHF,TGTGCCAGCAGCCAATATAATTCACCCCTCCACTTT
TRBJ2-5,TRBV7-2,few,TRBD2,CASSSASGGGLGRETQYF,TGTGCCAGCAGCTCGGCTAGCGGGGGGGGCCTAGGTCGGGAGACCCAGTACTTC
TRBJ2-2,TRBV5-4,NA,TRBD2,CASSLIGLAGTGELFF,TGTGCCAGCAGCTTGATAGGGCTAGCGGGAACCGGGGAGCTGTTTTTT
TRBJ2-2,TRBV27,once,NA,CASSPTGHGELFF,TGTGCCAGCAGTCCCACAGGGCACGGGGAGCTGTTTTTT
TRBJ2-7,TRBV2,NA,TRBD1,CASSQRGQATYEQYF,TGTGCCAGCAGCCAAAGGGGACAGGCCACCTACGAGCAGTACTTC
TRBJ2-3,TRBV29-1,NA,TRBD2,CSAHLRTSGVQDTQYF,TGCAGCGCCCATCTTAGGACTAGCGGGGTTCAAGATACGCAGTATTTT
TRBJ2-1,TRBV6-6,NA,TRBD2,CASSYSLAGGKSEQFF,TGTGCCAGCAGTTACTCCCTAGCGGGAGGGAAGAGTGAGCAGTTCTTC
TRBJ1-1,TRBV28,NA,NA,CASSLRQGGTEAFF,TGTGCCAGCAGTTTGCGCCAGGGTGGCACTGAAGCTTTCTTT
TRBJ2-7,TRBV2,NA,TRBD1,CASRGQDYEQYF,TGTGCCAGCAGGGGACAGGACTACGAGCAGTACTTC
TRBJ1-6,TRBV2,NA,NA,CASSEAPGSPLHF,TGTGCCAGCAGTGAAGCCCCAGGTTCACCCCTCCACTTT
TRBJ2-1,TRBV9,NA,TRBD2,CASSVLAGTNNEQFF,TGTGCCAGCAGCGTTTTAGCGGGAACGAACAATGAGCAGTTCTTC
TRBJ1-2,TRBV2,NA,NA,CASSETPSGGEGYTF,TGTGCCAGCAGTGAGACACCGTCGGGGGGGGAGGGCTACACCTTC
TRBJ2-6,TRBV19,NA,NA,CALPWGGNPGANVLTF,TGTGCCTTACCATGGGGAGGAAATCCTGGGGCCAACGTCCTGACTTTC
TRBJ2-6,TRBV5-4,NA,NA,CASSLVVGANVLTF,TGTGCCAGCAGCTTAGTAGTTGGGGCCAACGTCCTGACTTTC
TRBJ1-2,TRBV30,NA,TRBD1,CAWAHRQGYYGYTF,TGTGCCTGGGCCCATCGACAGGGTTACTATGGCTACACCTTC
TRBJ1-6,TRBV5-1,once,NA,CASSSQSSYNSPLHF,TGCGCCAGCAGCTCACAGAGCTCCTATAATTCACCCCTCCACTTT
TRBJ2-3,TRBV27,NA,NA,CASSLYSRGATNTDTQYF,TGTGCCAGCAGTTTATACTCCCGGGGAGCGACTAACACAGATACGCAGTATTTT
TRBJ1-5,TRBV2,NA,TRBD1,CASMRADRGNQPQHF,TGTGCCAGCATGAGGGCAGACAGGGGAAATCAGCCCCAGCATTTT
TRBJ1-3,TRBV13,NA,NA,CASRFNGNTIYF,TGTGCCAGCAGATTCAATGGAAACACCATATATTTT
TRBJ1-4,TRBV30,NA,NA,CAWAQGRGEKLFF,TGTGCCTGGGCCCAGGGAAGGGGGGAAAAACTGTTTTTT
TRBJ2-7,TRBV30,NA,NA,CAWSVPGGYEQYF,TGTGCCTGGAGTGTACCCGGGGGCTACGAGCAGTACTTC
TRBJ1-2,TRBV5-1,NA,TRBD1,CASSLTIQGAVGGYPF,TGCGCCAGCAGCTTGACTATACAGGGGGCTGTGGGAGGCTACCCCTTC
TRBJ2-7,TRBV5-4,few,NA,CASSPGTLSSYEQYF,TGTGCCAGCAGTCCTGGGACTTTGAGCTCCTACGAGCAGTACTTC
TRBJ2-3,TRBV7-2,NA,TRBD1,CASSPAGTVTDTQYF,TGTGCCAGCAGCCCAGCCGGGACAGTAACAGATACGCAGTATTTT
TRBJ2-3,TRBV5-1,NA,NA,CASSLEVAVTDTQYF,TGCGCCAGCAGCTTGGAGGTAGCGGTCACAGATACGCAGTATTTT
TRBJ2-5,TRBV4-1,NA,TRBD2,CASSQEGASGGPQETQYF,TGCGCCAGCAGCCAAGAGGGAGCTAGCGGGGGACCTCAAGAGACCCAGTACTTC
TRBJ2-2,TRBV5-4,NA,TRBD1,CASSSIPGQAVRELFF,TGTGCCAGCAGCTCCATTCCCGGACAGGCGGTCAGGGAGCTGTTTTTT
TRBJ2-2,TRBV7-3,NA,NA,CASSLRKSDEGGHLSGELFF,TGTGCCAGCAGCTTAAGGAAGTCGGACGAGGGGGGGCATTTATCCGGGGAGCTGTTTTTT
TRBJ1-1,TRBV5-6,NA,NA,CASSIDTFYTEAFF,TGTGCCAGCAGTATTGACACGTTTTACACTGAAGCTTTCTTT
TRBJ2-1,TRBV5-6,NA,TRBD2,CASSLAGSSYNEQFF,TGTGCCAGCAGCTTAGCGGGGTCCTCCTACAATGAGCAGTTCTTC
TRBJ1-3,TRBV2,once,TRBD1,CASSWGQGISGNTIYF,TGTGCCAGCAGTTGGGGACAGGGGATCTCTGGAAACACCATATATTTT
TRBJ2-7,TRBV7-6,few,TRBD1,CASSFGTGGNYEQYF,TGTGCCAGCAGCTTCGGGACAGGGGGGAACTACGAGCAGTACTTC
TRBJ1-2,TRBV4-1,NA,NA,CASSQDYSPQRGF,TGCGCCAGCAGCCAAGATTACTCTCCCCAGAGAGGCTTC
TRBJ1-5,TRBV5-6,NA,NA,CASSLRVALSNQPQHF,TGTGCCAGCAGCTTGAGAGTAGCCTTGAGCAATCAGCCCCAGCATTTT
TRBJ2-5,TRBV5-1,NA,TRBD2,CASSFTLDGGQETQYF,TGCGCCAGCAGCTTTACTTTGGACGGGGGGCAAGAGACCCAGTACTTC
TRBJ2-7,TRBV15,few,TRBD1,CATSRDMDRGYEQYF,TGTGCCACCAGCAGAGATATGGACAGGGGCTACGAGCAGTACTTC
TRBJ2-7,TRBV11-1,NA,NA,CASSYGTGTFSYEQYF,TGTGCCAGCAGCTACGGGACCGGGACTTTTTCCTACGAGCAGTACTTC
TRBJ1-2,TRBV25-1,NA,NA,CASSPSHDRLSYGYTF,TGTGCCAGCAGTCCTAGTCACGACAGGTTATCCTATGGCTACACCTTC
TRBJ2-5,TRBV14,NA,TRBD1,CASSQFRGRETQYF,TGTGCCAGCAGCCAATTCAGGGGGCGAGAGACCCAGTACTTC
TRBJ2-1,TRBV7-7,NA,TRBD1,CASSLGQGVGEQFF,TGTGCTAGCAGCTTAGGACAGGGGGTGGGGGAGCAGTTCTTC
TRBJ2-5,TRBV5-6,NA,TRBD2,CASRNRGGGITQYF,TGTGCCAGCCGCAACCGCGGGGGGGGAATAACCCAGTACTTC
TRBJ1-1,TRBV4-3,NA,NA,CASSHGPSSDGRGEAFF,TGCGCCAGCAGCCATGGCCCCTCCTCCGACGGGAGAGGTGAAGCTTTCTTT